This TCR beta chain was documented in a study of blood T cell repertoires in COVID-19 (dated by TCRdb to the early 2020s). Study-level background: The collaborator samples originated in the United States, Italy and Spain and spanned the acute and convalescent phases of COVID-19. The prospective study material was composed of cDNA or gDNA derived from T cells, B-cell-depleted T cells, or PBMCs. Subjects who had been exposed to COVID-19, were actively infected with it, or had recovered from it provided the deeply sampled blood TCRbeta repertoires that made up the dataset. The repertoires were released in a freely available public database meant as a resource for research on the immune response to SARS-CoV-2. The samples were drawn from two sources: the first 160 participants of the ongoing ImmuneRACE study, and some 1,300 subjects contributed by 6 global collaborators. Sample metadata almost always included a de-identified subject ID, COVID-19 status, age in years and sex. HLA class I and class II types, where available, came from metadata supplied by the sample provider rather than from assay-based typing. The paper's findings and limits, for the study overall: The amount of clinical and demographic metadata varied by source and participant and was provided uncurated.

The collaborating institutions used their own protocols to collect whole blood in K2EDTA tubes. For TCRbeta analysis, collaborators shipped samples as frozen whole blood, isolated PBMCs, or DNA extracted from either of those sample types. The CDR3 has 14 amino acids, counting the end cysteine and phenylalanine. The read is trimmed to its CDR3 DNA, 42 bases read in frame from base 1. V ends up 8 bases short and J 4 bases short, with an unmatched junction base count of 10. Sequences SQVTM (CDR1) and ANQGSEA (CDR2) are obtained from the germline V gene. This clone was detected only a few times. Its antigen is unknown. No quality values exist for individual bases; no much larger clone is one base distant. TCRbeta CDR3 regions were amplified from genomic DNA using the immunoSEQ Assay, a bias-controlled multiplex PCR. On the study's bioinformatics: The number of nucleated cells in each sample was estimated by amplification of reference gene primers within the assay. To quantify the absolute abundance of each unique TCRbeta CDR3 rearrangement, sequence reads were collapsed and filtered. For each sample, productive Simpson clonality was calculated as the square root of Simpson's diversity index across productive rearrangements. TCRdb limited this immuneACCESS table to in-frame rearrangements with V and J called. A share of clones is missing; checked studies link under half to unresolved V genes, and the rest is unexplained. V, J and clone size were drawn from that table, and D and trimming were deduced from the DNA. In this sample the table shows some 150,000 clones, about 80% of which occur a single time. The ten largest account for around 3.1% of the sample.

The chain couples TRBV29-1 to TRBJ1-4, with 7 bases aligning to TRBD1. This TCR was recovered from a woman older than 75 with acute or convalescent COVID-19. Material for sequencing was peripheral blood. The DNA reads TGCAGCCCCAAGGAGGGACAGCATAATGAAAAACTGTTTTTT. Translation gives CSPKEGQHNEKLFF.